These 25 T cell receptor beta chains were all obtained from the same sample, sequenced in a study of cytomegalovirus exposure and HLA in healthy donors. Vbeta (60) and Jbeta (13) primers were used in the PCR. The method was immunoSEQ multiplex PCR; TCRdb's version includes in-frame clones alone and lacks a portion of them. The data contain 130,000 or so clones, around 70% of them singletons. The specimen was PBMCs. These TCRs come from a male donor in good health and CMV-seronegative.

This clone was seen a few times. This chain joins TRBV19 and TRBJ2-6; D ambiguous. The CDR3 consists of 15 residues. V lost 3 bases and J 0 bases, leaving 6 bases between the germline ends. The V gene's germline CDR1 is LNHDA and CDR2 SQIVND (reference sequence). CDR3 in DNA: TGTGCCAGTAGTATGTACAGCTCTGGGGCCAACGTCCTGACTTTC. Its translation is CASSMYSSGANVLTF.

V usage is TRBV4-2 and J usage is TRBJ2-7, with TRBD1 identical over 7 bases. This CDR3 comprises 16 residues. V lost 3 bases, J lost 3 bases, and 11 bases stayed unmatched. Germline CDR1 reads LGHNA; CDR2 reads YNFKEQ. CDR3 nucleotides: TGTGCCAGCAGCCAGGAAGACAGGGTTAACGACTACGAGCAGTACTTC. The encoded protein is CASSQEDRVNDYEQYF.

The chain uses TRBV28 and TRBJ2-1; maybe TRBD1 (6 bases). This CDR3 contains 15 residues. V lost 7 bases and J lost 5, with 18 bases in between. The germline V gene has CDR1 MDHEN and CDR2 SYDVKM. The CDR3 spells CASKSMGQLHNEQFF. CDR3 coding DNA: TGTGCCAGCAAGTCGATGGGACAACTCCACAATGAGCAGTTCTTC.

V and J are TRBV5-8 and TRBJ2-6; D perhaps matches TRBD1 (6 bases). Trimming took off 4 bases at V and 4 bases at J, with 9 bases between the two ends. The length of the CDR3 is 14 residues. Germline V lookup: CDR1 SGHTS, CDR2 YDEGEE. As DNA, the CDR3 is TGTGCCAGCAGCCCCGGACAGGGGGCCAACGTCCTGACTTTC. Residues: CASSPGQGANVLTF. Supplemented by reference TRBV5-8 and TRBJ2-6, the full variable domain reads EAGVTQSPTHLIKTRGQQATLRCSPISGHTSVYWYQQALGLGLQFLLWYDEGEERNRGNFPPRFSGRQFPNYSSELNVNALELEDSALYLCASSPGQGANVLTFGAGSRLTVL.

This chain joins TRBV2 and TRBJ2-7, with 7 positions matching TRBD1. With V trimmed by 6 bases and J by 2 bases, 4 bases remained unmatched. Germline V gene data show CDR1 as SNHLY and CDR2 as FYNNEI. The CDR3 is 13 amino acids. The CDR3 protein is CASRRQGTYEQYF. CDR3 bases: TGTGCCAGCAGGAGACAGGGAACCTACGAGCAGTACTTC.

CDR3 in DNA: TGTGCCAGTAGTACCCAGGGGGTATCCTTGAACACTGAAGCTTTCTTT. As protein: CASSTQGVSLNTEAFF. V is TRBV19 and J is TRBJ1-1, with 7 nucleotides matching TRBD1. CDR1 and CDR2 from the germline V gene are LNHDA and SQIVND (reference sequence). V gave up 4 bases and J gave up 0 bases; unmatched junction bases: 8. The CDR3 runs to 16 residues.

The chain combines TRBV7-8 with TRBJ2-5; TRBD2 matches at 15 bases. The CDR3 is 18 residues long. J was trimmed by 6 bases and V by 1 base; bases with no gene match: 9. Looked up from germline, CDR1 is SGHVS and CDR2 is FQNEAQ. The CDR3 nucleotides are TGTGCCAGCAGCTTAGGGACTAGCGGGGGGGCATTTGAGCAGACCCAGTACTTC. It is translated as CASSLGTSGGAFEQTQYF.

The V and J genes are TRBV5-1 and TRBJ2-2; D unclear. There are 16 residues in the CDR3. Trimming removed 0 bases at V and 0 bases at J, with 9 bases between. Germline loops: CDR1 SGHRS, CDR2 YFSETQ. In DNA form, the CDR3 reads TGCGCCAGCAGCTTGGTGGGCAGCTCGAACACCGGGGAGCTGTTTTTT. Its translation: CASSLVGSSNTGELFF.

The chain links TRBV6-4 to TRBJ2-7; TRBD1 matches at 8 bases. The V gene's germline CDR1 is MRHNA and CDR2 SNTAGT. The CDR3 is made up of 12 amino acids. V gave up 11 bases and J gave up 2 bases; unmatched junction bases: 5. The CDR3 region has the DNA TGTGCCCGCACAGGGGGGCCCTACGAGCAGTACTTC. Protein sequence: CARTGGPYEQYF.

The V and J genes are TRBV27 and TRBJ2-1, with D possibly matching TRBD1 (6 bases). The ends were cut back, 6 bases at V and 0 bases at J, with 15 bases in the middle. Germline V gives CDR1 MNHEY, CDR2 SMNVEV (reference sequence). The CDR3 is 16 amino acids. The CDR3 bases are TGTGCCAGCAGGCAACAGGGCAGGGGCTCCTACAATGAGCAGTTCTTC. Translated: CASRQQGRGSYNEQFF.

This clone was counted a single time. The chain joins TRBV27 to TRBJ2-3; D ambiguous. CDR3 length: 14 amino acids. Looked up from germline, CDR1 is MNHEY and CDR2 is SMNVEV (reference sequence). Trimming took off 2 bases at V and 2 bases at J, with 8 bases between the two ends. The CDR3 DNA reads as TGTGCCAGCAGTTTAAAATTCCACACAGATACGCAGTATTTT. Translation gives CASSLKFHTDTQYF.

This chain uses TRBV5-6 with TRBJ1-5, with 7 nucleotides matching TRBD1. The V and J ends lost 3 bases and 0 bases, in that order; junction bases with no gene match: 9. The CDR3 loop spans 17 amino acids. CDR1 and CDR2 (germline): SGHDT, YYEEEE. The CDR3 is CASSSHGQAISNQPQHF. As DNA, the CDR3 is TGTGCCAGCAGCTCCCACGGACAGGCCATTAGCAATCAGCCCCAGCATTTT.

The chain couples TRBV2 to TRBJ1-2; TRBD1 agrees at 7 bases. CDR1 is SNHLY and CDR2 is FYNNEI in the germline V gene. J gave up 0 bases and V 7 bases, and 5 bases lay outside the gene matches. The CDR3 is made up of 14 amino acids. The CDR3 reads CASTFGTANYGYTF. CDR3 nucleotide sequence: TGTGCCAGCACATTCGGGACAGCTAACTATGGCTACACCTTC.

With respect to this clone: Other DNA sequences from this sample encode an identical CDR3 as well. The chain recombines TRBV18 with TRBJ2-5; 7 positions match TRBD2. This CDR3 contains 13 residues. In germline, CDR1 is KGHSH, CDR2 LQKENI. V was pared by 1 base and J by 5 bases, with 1 base of the junction left unmatched. The DNA for the CDR3 is TGTGCCAGCTCACCACAGGGAGGGGAGACCCAGTACTTC. This encodes CASSPQGGETQYF.

This clone has a handful of counts. The rearrangement uses TRBV13 and TRBJ2-1; 7 bases are a match to TRBD2. CDR3 length: 14 residues. Germline assignment: CDR1 PRHDT and CDR2 FYEKMQ (reference sequence). The junction had 4 bases not matched to a gene; V was cut back by 3 bases and J by 5 bases. CDR3 coding DNA: TGTGCCAGCAGCTTCGGACTAGTTCACAATGAGCAGTTCTTC. Its protein product is CASSFGLVHNEQFF.

This clone has just a few counts. The chain joins TRBV13 to TRBJ1-3; 12 nucleotides agree with TRBD1. Germline V CDR1 and CDR2: PRHDT, FYEKMQ (reference sequence). The V and J ends lost 5 bases and 3 bases, in that order; junction bases with no gene match: 8. The CDR3 spans 17 residues. Written as DNA, the CDR3 is TGTGCCAGCAGCAGGGGGACAGGGGGCGCGGGTGGAAACACCATATATTTT. This encodes CASSRGTGGAGGNTIYF.

This clone was seen once. The genes are TRBV19 and TRBJ1-5; perhaps TRBD1 as D (5 bases). CDR3 length: 15 residues. CDR1 and CDR2 from the germline V gene are LNHDA and SQIVND (reference sequence). V was shortened by 8 bases and J by 2 bases, with 16 bases between the two germline ends. CDR3 coding DNA: TGTGCCAGTTCGGGGGGGGGTACGGGCAATCAGCCCCAGCATTTT. Amino acid sequence: CASSGGGTGNQPQHF.

There are a few counts of this clone. The V and J genes are TRBV5-4 and TRBJ2-7; 12 bases map to TRBD2. Per germline, CDR1 SGHNT and CDR2 YYREEE (reference sequence). This CDR3 region has 16 residues. After removal of 3 bases from V and 4 bases from J, the junction contained 8 bases not matched to a gene. CDR3 nucleotides: TGTGCCAGCAGCTCCCCGACTAGCGGGAGAGCGTACGAGCAGTACTTC. Translating it yields CASSSPTSGRAYEQYF.

There are a few counts of this clone. The chain uses TRBV19 and TRBJ1-2; unclear D gene. The germline gives CDR1 LNHDA, CDR2 SQIVND (reference sequence). The CDR3 totals 13 residues. V lost 6 bases, J lost 8 bases, and 16 bases lay in between. Written as DNA, the CDR3 is TGTGCCAGTAGCTATCAAACGCGAGGAGGCTACACCTTC. Translation gives CASSYQTRGGYTF.

The V gene is TRBV7-9, the J gene TRBJ2-5, with 8 positions matching TRBD2. The junction had 10 bases not matched to a gene; V was cut back by 6 bases and J by 7 bases. The CDR3 length is 14 residues. Germline-derived CDR1 and CDR2 are SEHNR and FQNEAQ (reference sequence). As DNA, the CDR3 is TGTGCCAGCAGGAATCTCTCCGGGAGGGGGACCCAGTACTTC. Its translation: CASRNLSGRGTQYF.

The chain couples TRBV27 to TRBJ1-2; 7 bases match TRBD1. Unmatched junction bases numbered 6, after V lost 4 bases and J lost 10 bases. The CDR3 is 12 amino acids. Germline-derived CDR1 and CDR2 are MNHEY and SMNVEV (reference sequence). Written as DNA, the CDR3 is TGTGCCAGCAGTTCGGGACAGAAAGTCTACACCTTC. Protein: CASSSGQKVYTF.

This clone came up a few times. The CDR3 region has the DNA TGTGCCAGCAGCGACAGGGTCTACGAGCAGTACTTC. Residues: CASSDRVYEQYF. This rearrangement joins TRBV2 to TRBJ2-7; the match to TRBD1 covers 7 bases. This CDR3 is built from 12 residues. Germline trimming cut 6 bases from V and 3 bases from J; bases unmatched to any gene: 2. Germline lookup yields CDR1 SNHLY and CDR2 FYNNEI. The whole variable domain, remainder taken from reference TRBV2 and TRBJ2-7, is EPEVTQTPSHQVTQMGQEVILRCVPISNHLYFYWYRQILGQKVEFLVSFYNNEISEKSEIFDDQFSVERPDGSNFTLKIRSTKLEDSAMYFCASSDRVYEQYFGPGTRLTVT.

This clone was seen more than once but under ten times. This chain uses TRBV7-2 with TRBJ2-2, with D possibly matching TRBD1 (5 bases). This CDR3 is built from 15 residues. Germline V gene data show CDR1 as SGHTA and CDR2 as FQGNSA. Trimming took off 1 base at V and 6 bases at J, with 12 bases between the two ends. The CDR3 DNA sequence: TGTGCCAGCAGCTTAGAGACACAGGCCGCCGGGGAGCTGTTTTTT. Its protein product is CASSLETQAAGELFF. Full variable domain (remainder filled in from reference TRBV7-2 and TRBJ2-2): GAGVSQSPSNKVTEKGKDVELRCDPISGHTALYWYRQSLGQGLEFLIYFQGNSAPDKSGLPSDRFSAERTGGSVSTLTIQRTQQEDSAVYLCASSLETQAAGELFFGEGSRLTVL.

This clone was observed once. The rearrangement links TRBV11-3 to TRBJ2-7; TRBD1 is a possible D gene (5 bases). CDR1 is SGHNT, CDR2 YENEEA, per germline. The CDR3 spans 13 residues. V was cut by 4 bases and J by 3 bases, with 10 bases left in between. The CDR3 DNA follows: TGTGCCAGCAGCTCCGGACATGGCTACGAGCAGTACTTC. Encoded protein: CASSSGHGYEQYF.

The genes are TRBV2 and TRBJ2-1, with 8 bases matching TRBD2. Germline lookup yields CDR1 SNHLY and CDR2 FYNNEI. The CDR3 covers 13 residues. Trimming removed 5 bases from V and 9 bases from J; junction bases left unmatched: 6. CDR3 residues: CASSRGLGVEQFF. The CDR3 DNA reads TGTGCCAGCAGTAGGGGACTAGGTGTTGAGCAGTTCTTC.